This TCR beta chain was retrieved from a study of post-analysis software for immune sequencing data. Study details: The study covered relapsing-remitting, secondary progressive and progressive-relapsing courses of multiple sclerosis. Study findings and constraints: Compared against controls, patients with multiple sclerosis displayed significantly lower normalized Chao1 diversity.

This clonotype was found many times. Its antigen is not known. A junction end diverges from the germline sequence, so it may reflect a read error. Every TCR beta cDNA library bore unique molecular identifiers. TCRdb passed the PCR reads through MiXCR, listing each CDR3 protein once. The table lists 750,000 to 950,000 distinct CDR3 sequences, around 50% of them singletons, with under 6% in the top ten. Sequencing was performed on blood. The sequence came from a girl aged 5-17 years with multiple sclerosis.

The CDR3 spells CASSLETGYEQYF. The DNA of the CDR3 is TGTGCCAGCAGCTTAGAGACGGGGTACGAGCAGTACTTC. The chain recombines TRBV5-1 with TRBJ2-7; possible D gene TRBD2, 5 bases. The CDR3 spans 13 residues. Germline V gives CDR1 SGHRS, CDR2 YFSETQ.